The sequence of this T cell receptor (beta chain) was determined in a study of cytotoxic CD8 clonotypes in ibrutinib-treated CLL. The wider study: The response samples were taken once patients had been treated for a median of approximately 12 months, range 6 to 36. The study, taken as a whole, reports: Under therapy, public clonotypes either contracted or stayed stable, and they were uncommon. Sustained-remission and progressing patients had unequal sampling times.

Remarks on this clone: Its target is not known.

This CDR3 is 13 amino acids long. CDR1 MNHEY and CDR2 SVGAGI come from the germline V gene. V dropped 2 bases and J dropped 3; count of bases not matched to a gene: 0. Library input was roughly 1.8 micrograms of DNA from cryopreserved PBMCs. The table came from immunoSEQ multiplex PCR; TCRdb's copy has only in-frame clones and leaves some out. The sample records about 30,000 clones, around three fifths being singletons. V usage is TRBV6-5 and J usage is TRBJ1-1; 7 bases agree with TRBD1. The source is a human donor with chronic lymphocytic leukemia. The sequencing used PBMCs, collected before ibrutinib treatment. In nucleotides, the CDR3 is TGTGCCAGCAGTTACAGGGGGCACACTGAAGCTTTCTTT. Translated, it gives CASSYRGHTEAFF.